The 21 T cell receptor beta chains listed next were all sequenced from one sample in a study of OX40 agonist ivuxolimab in advanced cancers. The protocol used for the library was the immunoSEQ multiplex PCR assay. The immuneACCESS repertoire file appears here via TCRdb, limited to in-frame rearrangements. These files lack a portion of the clones; in checked studies, under half of the deficit traces to unresolved V genes, and the cause of the others is not known. The sample table records about 82,000 clones; 75% to 90% of these occur just once. The ten largest clones take up 0.85% of the sample. The input for sequencing was CD4+ or CD8+ T cells sorted from blood, taken in a trial of the OX40 agonist ivuxolimab. Source of these receptors: an adult with an advanced solid tumor such as melanoma, head and neck, liver or kidney cancer.

The chain combines TRBV27 with TRBJ1-2; possibly TRBD1 for D (6 bases). This CDR3 contains 16 residues. Trimming cost V 11 bases and J 1 base, with 23 bases left between them. CDR1 and CDR2 (germline): MNHEY, SMNVEV (reference sequence). CDR3 sequence: CAAGTSGRGGNYGYTF. The CDR3 nucleotides read TGTGCCGCCGGGACATCTGGGCGAGGTGGTAACTATGGCTACACCTTC.

The rearrangement links TRBV7-2 to TRBJ1-1; 8 bases are shared with TRBD1. There are 14 residues in the CDR3. J lost 4 bases, V lost 3 bases, and 4 bases had no gene match. Germline CDR1 SGHTA, CDR2 FQGNSA. The CDR3 nucleotides are TGTGCCAGCAGCTTCAGGGGGCAGGGCACTGAAGCTTTCTTT. Its translation is CASSFRGQGTEAFF. Supplemented by reference TRBV7-2 and TRBJ1-1, the full variable domain reads GAGVSQSPSNKVTEKGKDVELRCDPISGHTALYWYRQSLGQGLEFLIYFQGNSAPDKSGLPSDRFSAERTGGSVSTLTIQRTQQEDSAVYLCASSFRGQGTEAFFGQGTRLTVV.

The chain has TRBV5-1 and TRBJ2-2, with TRBD1 matching 8 bases. The ends lost 4 bases at V and 0 bases at J; junction bases unmatched: 5. The germline V gene encodes CDR1 SGHRS and CDR2 YFSETQ. The CDR3 sequence is 16 residues long. DNA for the CDR3: TGCGCCAGCAGCCCTCCAGGGGGCCCGAACACCGGGGAGCTGTTTTTT. Amino acids: CASSPPGGPNTGELFF.

J is TRBJ2-2 and V is TRBV6-4; either TRBD1 or TRBD2 may supply D (5 bases each). Trimming cost V 11 bases and J 6 bases, with 13 bases left between them. Germline-derived CDR1 and CDR2 are MRHNA and SNTAGT. This CDR3 contains 12 residues. In DNA form, the CDR3 reads TGTGCCGAAAATGGGGACCCCGGGGAGCTGTTTTTT. Translation gives CAENGDPGELFF.

This chain uses TRBV27 with TRBJ2-5; TRBD1 aligns across 7 bases. V dropped 1 base and J dropped 0; count of bases not matched to a gene: 2. The germline CDR1 and CDR2 sequences are MNHEY and SMNVEV (reference sequence). The CDR3 runs 15 residues. The CDR3 spells CASSLWDRYQETQYF. CDR3 coding DNA: TGTGCCAGCAGTTTATGGGACAGATACCAAGAGACCCAGTACTTC.

The chain uses TRBV30 and TRBJ2-7; D is unclear. Germline values: CDR1 GTSNPN, CDR2 SVGIG (reference sequence). The CDR3 length is 13 residues. Trimming stripped 3 bases from V and 3 bases from J, with 12 bases between. The chain's CDR3 is CAWSPDGHYEQYF. In nucleotides, the CDR3 is TGTGCCTGGAGCCCCGACGGCCACTACGAGCAGTACTTC.

The V and J genes are TRBV9 and TRBJ1-4; 7 nucleotides align to TRBD1. This CDR3 contains 17 residues. After removal of 4 bases from V and 8 bases from J, the junction contained 17 bases not matched to a gene. Germline CDR1 SGDLS, CDR2 YYNGEE. This CDR3 reads CASSLPHPDRDEEKLFF. The CDR3, as DNA: TGTGCCAGCAGCTTACCCCACCCAGACAGGGATGAAGAAAAACTGTTTTTT.

The J gene is TRBJ2-5, the V gene TRBV9, with unresolved D. The germline gives CDR1 SGDLS, CDR2 YYNGEE. The ends were cut back, 0 bases at V and 4 bases at J, with 13 bases in the middle. The CDR3 is 15 amino acids. The CDR3 region is CASSVAGTLGETQYF. DNA of the CDR3: TGTGCCAGCAGCGTAGCTGGTACTTTGGGAGAGACCCAGTACTTC. The full variable domain, completed using reference TRBV9 and TRBJ2-5, is DSGVTQTPKHLITATGQRVTLRCSPRSGDLSVYWYQQSLDQGLQFLIQYYNGEERAKGNILERFSAQQFPDLHSELNLSSLELGDSALYFCASSVAGTLGETQYFGPGTRLLVL.

The chain uses TRBV11-1 and TRBJ2-2, with 10 positions matching TRBD2. Germline V gene sequence: CDR1 SGHAT, CDR2 FQDESV (reference sequence). The CDR3 spans 19 residues. V shed 4 bases and J 6 bases; nucleotides not matched to a gene: 17. The CDR3 nucleotides read TGTGCCAGCAGCTCCACTCTTACGTTCAGCGGGGGGGCCCCCGGGGAGCTGTTTTTT. Translation gives CASSSTLTFSGGAPGELFF. Full variable domain (missing parts from reference TRBV11-1 and TRBJ2-2): EAEVAQSPRYKITEKSQAVAFWCDPISGHATLYWYRQILGQGPELLVQFQDESVVDDSQLPKDRFSAERLKGVDSTLKIQPAELGDSAMYLCASSSTLTFSGGAPGELFFGEGSRLTVL.

The chain employs TRBV2 and TRBJ1-5; 11 nucleotides agree with TRBD1. J was trimmed by 3 bases and V by 6 bases; bases with no gene match: 4. The CDR3 spans 15 residues. Germline V gene sequence: CDR1 SNHLY, CDR2 FYNNEI. CDR3 nucleotide sequence: TGTGCCAGCAGGGGGACAGGGGGTTACAATCAGCCCCAGCATTTT. Its protein is CASRGTGGYNQPQHF.

The chain links TRBV7-2 to TRBJ2-5; D remains unclear. This CDR3 comprises 15 residues. Between the trimmed V and J ends, which lost 0 bases and 5 bases, there was a span of 13 bases. Germline V gives CDR1 SGHTA, CDR2 FQGNSA. The CDR3 bases are TGTGCCAGCAGCTTAGCCTACGTCCTAGGGGAGACCCAGTACTTC. It translates to CASSLAYVLGETQYF.

J is TRBJ2-5 and V is TRBV6-1, with 9 bases identical to TRBD2. J was trimmed by 6 bases and V by 6 bases; bases with no gene match: 8. Germline CDR1 MNHNS, CDR2 SASEGT. The CDR3 consists of 14 residues. CDR3 in DNA: TGTGCCAGCAGGGCTAGCGGGGAAAGAAAGACCCAGTACTTC. The encoded protein is CASRASGERKTQYF.

This chain joins TRBV7-2 and TRBJ2-6; 9 bases match TRBD2. The germline V gene has CDR1 SGHTA and CDR2 FQGNSA. CDR3 length: 18 amino acids. V lost 2 bases and J lost 1; bases outside the gene matches: 6. The CDR3 DNA is TGTGCCAGCAGCTTACGACTAGCGGTGGGGTCTGGGGCCAACGTCCTGACTTTC. This translates into CASSLRLAVGSGANVLTF.

V and J are TRBV2 and TRBJ1-3; D is possibly TRBD1 (6 bases). Germline V gene lookup returns CDR1 SNHLY and CDR2 FYNNEI. The CDR3 is 16 residues long. Trimming cost V 6 bases and J 0 bases, with 15 bases left between them. CDR3 DNA sequence: TGTGCCAGCAGCGATGGACAGTATCTCTCTGGAAACACCATATATTTT. Amino acids: CASSDGQYLSGNTIYF.

The CDR3: CASSTTPGRTDTQYF. The CDR3 nucleotides are TGTGCCAGTAGTACTACGCCGGGACGGACAGATACGCAGTATTTT. The J gene is TRBJ2-3, the V gene TRBV19, with D possibly called TRBD1 or TRBD2 (5 bases each). CDR1 is LNHDA, CDR2 SQIVND, per germline (reference sequence). With 4 bases removed from V and 3 bases from J, the gap between germline ends came to 14 bases. This CDR3 is built from 15 residues.

V usage is TRBV7-3 and J usage is TRBJ2-1; D remains ambiguous. The CDR3 is made up of 13 amino acids. CDR1 is SGHTA, CDR2 FQGTGA, per germline. With 5 bases removed from V and 10 bases from J, the gap between germline ends came to 15 bases. The CDR3 region is CASSQLGREEQFF. The CDR3, as DNA: TGTGCCAGCAGCCAATTGGGCAGAGAAGAGCAGTTCTTC.

In this sample, this clone turned up once. The chain combines TRBV2 with TRBJ1-5; a possible D gene is TRBD1 (6 bases). The CDR3 contains 15 residues. Germline CDR1 SNHLY, CDR2 FYNNEI. Trimming stripped 3 bases from V and 0 bases from J, with 9 bases between. This CDR3 is CASSETQGSNQPQHF. The CDR3 DNA is TGTGCCAGCAGTGAGACACAGGGTAGCAATCAGCCCCAGCATTTT. The variable domain in full, with the rest retrieved from reference TRBV2 and TRBJ1-5, is EPEVTQTPSHQVTQMGQEVILRCVPISNHLYFYWYRQILGQKVEFLVSFYNNEISEKSEIFDDQFSVERPDGSNFTLKIRSTKLEDSAMYFCASSETQGSNQPQHFGDGTRLSIL.

This clone was recorded once. The chain employs TRBV7-3 and TRBJ2-6; possibly TRBD2 for D (7 bases). The germline V and J ends were trimmed by 5 bases and 0 bases, with 14 bases remaining between them. Germline V CDR1 and CDR2: SGHTA, FQGTGA. CDR3 length: 17 residues. CDR3 bases: TGTGCCAGCAGCCCCTGGGGGGGGCTCTCTGGGGCCAACGTCCTGACTTTC. Its protein product is CASSPWGGLSGANVLTF.

J is TRBJ2-5 and V is TRBV4-1; TRBD2 matches 8 bases. V shed 1 base and J 7 bases; nucleotides not matched to a gene: 11. CDR3 length: 16 residues. Germline-derived CDR1 and CDR2 are MGHRA and YSYEKL. The CDR3 DNA is TGCGCCAGCAGCCAAGTTGGACAGCGGGGGCTAGGGACCCAGTACTTC. This gives the protein CASSQVGQRGLGTQYF.

V gene TRBV7-3 combines with J gene TRBJ1-3; TRBD1 agrees at 8 bases. CDR1 is SGHTA, CDR2 FQGTGA, per germline. The CDR3 loop spans 15 amino acids. Trimming took 5 bases from V and 0 from J; bases not matched to a gene: 3. CDR3 protein: CASSQTGGSGNTIYF. The DNA of the CDR3 is TGTGCCAGCAGCCAAACAGGGGGCTCTGGAAACACCATATATTTT.

This clone was seen more than once but under ten times. V is TRBV7-2 and J is TRBJ1-1; the D is unclear. Trimming took 5 bases from V and 0 from J, leaving 10 bases between them. The CDR3 extends over 14 amino acids. Germline V gene data show CDR1 as SGHTA and CDR2 as FQGNSA. CDR3 sequence (DNA): TGTGCCAGCAGCCCAAGGCGGTTGAACACTGAAGCTTTCTTT. Translation: CASSPRRLNTEAFF.